This T cell receptor beta chain appears in the sequencing data of a study of shared clonotypes between healthy human individuals. Assay: immunoSEQ multiplex PCR; the TCRdb copy retains only in-frame clones and omits some. The sample gives approximately 1.5 million clones, about 98% of which show up once; about 0.4% is in the top ten. For this clone: Antigen specificity is unknown.

Study-wide results and limits: Lower generation probabilities were found for non-shared clonotypes than for those shared by all four donors. Shared across a handful of donors were about 4.6% of the naive CD4 clonotypes.

The germline gives CDR1 KGHSH, CDR2 LQKENI. The CDR3 is made up of 15 amino acids. V was clipped by 5 bases and J by 5 bases; unmatched bases: 10. V is TRBV18 and J is TRBJ2-5, with 8 bases matching TRBD1. Sample: naive CD4+ T cells sorted from blood. Documented subset: CD45RA+ positively selected. The TCR comes from a man in his thirties or forties in good health. As DNA, the CDR3 is TGTGCCAGCTCAGCCGGGACAGGCAAGGGGGAGACCCAGTACTTC. It translates to CASSAGTGKGETQYF.